Sequencing of this T cell receptor (beta chain) was carried out in a study of blood T cell repertoires in COVID-19. Trimming took 6 bases from V and 3 from J; bases not matched to a gene: 7. This CDR3 spans 14 amino acids. Germline assignment: CDR1 MDHEN and CDR2 SYDVKM. Some clones are missing from TCRdb's copy, which holds only in-frame ones; the method was immunoSEQ multiplex PCR. The sample holds about 67,000 clones, around 88% seen once. The V gene is TRBV28, the J gene TRBJ2-5; 7 nucleotides agree with TRBD1. This clonotype was obtained from a woman aged 80 or over with acute or convalescent COVID-19. The specimen sequenced was peripheral blood. CDR3 in amino acids: CASREGGAKETQYF. For the CDR3, the DNA is TGTGCCAGCAGGGAAGGGGGCGCGAAAGAGACCCAGTACTTC.